The 16 T cell receptor beta chains given below trace back to one sample, sequenced in a study of T cells in Graves' hyperthyroidism and ophthalmopathy. The CDR3 regions of TCR beta were amplified from RNA transcripts. The HTBI primer set served for first-round RT-PCR of the TCR CDR3. TCRdb reprocessed the multiplex PCR reads via MiXCR and lists one record per CDR3 protein. The profile shows about 640,000 distinct CDR3 sequences, more than 20% of them singletons. Sequencing was performed on blood. Receptors originate from a man aged 25-45 years with Graves' ophthalmopathy.

This clonotype was counted between two and nine times. This rearrangement joins TRBV20-1 to TRBJ2-1; 12 bases match TRBD2. The V segment lost 4 bases and the J segment 5 bases; nucleotides outside the gene matches: 12. Germline assignment: CDR1 DFQATT and CDR2 SNEGSKA (reference sequence). This CDR3 is 17 amino acids long. The CDR3 DNA reads TGCAGTGCTACAGCATTCCGACTAGCGGGAGTACACAATGAGCAGTTCTTC. Translated: CSATAFRLAGVHNEQFF.

This clonotype came up a few times. The gene calls are TRBV28 and TRBJ2-2; unclear D gene. Germline CDR1 and CDR2: MDHEN and SYDVKM. The CDR3 length is 14 residues. V was shortened by 7 bases and J by 4 bases, with 13 bases between the two germline ends. DNA of the CDR3: TGTGCCAGCATTGCCCCCTCGTCCACCGGGGAGCTGTTTTTT. Protein sequence: CASIAPSSTGELFF.

This clonotype showed up just a few times. The chain couples TRBV3-1 to TRBJ2-2; D might be TRBD1 or TRBD2, each matching 6 bases. The V end lost 1 base, the J end lost 4 bases, and 13 bases lay between the germline ends. This CDR3 is 16 amino acids long. Germline CDR1 LGHDT, CDR2 YNNKEL (reference sequence). CDR3 in amino acids: CASSQGGGRVTGELFF. The CDR3 DNA reads TGTGCCAGCAGCCAAGGAGGGGGGCGGGTCACCGGGGAGCTGTTTTTT. Full variable domain (outside the CDR3, taken from reference TRBV3-1 and TRBJ2-2): DTAVSQTPKYLVTQMGNDKSIKCEQNLGHDTMYWYKQDSKKFLKIMFSYNNKELIINETVPNRFSPKSPDKAHLNLHINSLELGDSAVYFCASSQGGGRVTGELFFGEGSRLTVL.

V gene TRBV12-3 or TRBV12-4 combines with J gene TRBJ2-7; no clear D gene. V dropped 6 bases and J dropped 2 bases, with 20 bases sitting between them. This CDR3 is built from 16 residues. CDR3 DNA: TGTGCCAGCAGCCCATCAATTCCGTCTGGGCCCTACGAGCAGTACTTC. This sequence encodes CASSPSIPSGPYEQYF.

The chain employs TRBV6-2 or TRBV6-3 and TRBJ1-2, with D possibly matching TRBD1 (5 bases). The CDR3 is made up of 15 amino acids. Per germline, CDR1 MNHEY and CDR2 SVGEGT. V was shortened by 6 bases and J by 4 bases, with 18 bases between the two germline ends. CDR3 coding DNA: TGTGCCAGCAGCCTAAGGGCCGGGACCTTCTATGGCTACACCTTC. As protein: CASSLRAGTFYGYTF.

This clonotype has only a few counts. This sequence joins TRBV4-1 and TRBJ2-4, with D possibly TRBD2 on 5 matching bases. Germline CDR1 and CDR2: MGHRA and YSYEKL. Trimming pared 10 bases from V and 5 bases from J, leaving 21 bases between. This CDR3 has 15 amino acids. DNA of the CDR3: TGCGCCACCTCCCGCGCGTCAAGAGCGGAAAACATTCAGTACTTC. Protein product: CATSRASRAENIQYF.

This clonotype was seen many times. V is TRBV7-3 and J is TRBJ2-1; 10 bases fit TRBD2. The germline gives CDR1 SGHTA, CDR2 FQGTGA. The CDR3 runs 21 residues. V dropped 1 base and J dropped 5; count of bases not matched to a gene: 20. CDR3 nucleotides: TGTGCCAGCAGCTTAAAACCCCCGGGAGCGGGAGGGCCGAGCTTGGACAATGAGCAGTTCTTC. Protein: CASSLKPPGAGGPSLDNEQFF. Full variable domain (rest looked up from reference TRBV7-3 and TRBJ2-1): GAGVSQTPSNKVTEKGKYVELRCDPISGHTALYWYRQSLGQGPEFLIYFQGTGAADDSGLPNDRFFAVRPEGSVSTLKIQRTERGDSAVYLCASSLKPPGAGGPSLDNEQFFGPGTRLTVL.

This clonotype was picked up a small number of times. The chain joins TRBV9 to TRBJ2-7, with no clear D. The length of the CDR3 is 13 residues. V was shortened by 0 bases and J by 3 bases, with 7 bases between the two germline ends. Germline V gene data show CDR1 as SGDLS and CDR2 as YYNGEE. CDR3 in DNA: TGTGCCAGCAGCGTAGGGGCGAGCTACGAGCAGTACTTC. Its translation: CASSVGASYEQYF. Full variable domain (missing parts from reference TRBV9 and TRBJ2-7): DSGVTQTPKHLITATGQRVTLRCSPRSGDLSVYWYQQSLDQGLQFLIQYYNGEERAKGNILERFSAQQFPDLHSELNLSSLELGDSALYFCASSVGASYEQYFGPGTRLTVT.

The rearrangement links TRBV2 to TRBJ2-3; 7 bases line up with TRBD1. This CDR3 contains 15 residues. Unmatched junction bases numbered 4, after V lost 4 bases and J lost 0 bases. Germline CDR1 SNHLY, CDR2 FYNNEI. CDR3 amino acids: CASSVRQGSTDTQYF. The CDR3 nucleotides read TGTGCCAGCAGTGTGAGACAGGGCAGCACAGATACGCAGTATTTT.

This clonotype was observed at least ten times. This chain links TRBV3-1 with TRBJ2-1; 9 bases are a match to TRBD2. From germline, CDR1 is LGHDT and CDR2 YNNKEL (reference sequence). With 7 bases clipped from V and 10 bases from J, the junction kept 11 bases outside the gene matches. The CDR3 length is 14 residues. The CDR3 nucleotides are TGTGCCAGCACTCCGGCTAGCGGGATTTACGAGCAGTTCTTC. Encoded protein: CASTPASGIYEQFF.

This clonotype showed up just a few times. V is TRBV27 and J is TRBJ2-4; D ambiguous. The V gene's germline CDR1 is MNHEY and CDR2 SMNVEV (reference sequence). The CDR3 loop spans 17 amino acids. V was shortened by 3 bases and J by 1 base, with 16 bases between the two germline ends. The chain's CDR3 is CASSFTQEWVAKNIQYF. The CDR3 DNA is TGTGCCAGCAGTTTCACCCAGGAATGGGTGGCCAAAAACATTCAGTACTTC.

This clonotype was counted a few times. The rearrangement uses TRBV5-1 and TRBJ1-4, with D possibly being TRBD1 (6 bases). The V gene's germline CDR1 is SGHRS and CDR2 YFSETQ. Trimming shortened V by 7 bases and J by 2 bases, and 9 bases separated the two germline ends. The CDR3 length is 13 residues. CDR3 bases: TGCGCCAGCCGTGACAGGACTAATGAAAAACTGTTTTTT. Its protein product is CASRDRTNEKLFF.

This clonotype came up a few times. V and J are TRBV5-1 and TRBJ1-5; D unresolved. Germline-derived CDR1 and CDR2 are SGHRS and YFSETQ. The CDR3 contains 15 residues. V lost 4 bases to trimming and J lost 0 bases, with 11 bases between them. The CDR3 DNA reads as TGCGCCAGCAGCACCTCCGGGGATAGCAATCAGCCCCAGCATTTT. Its translation: CASSTSGDSNQPQHF.

This clonotype was seen ten or more times. This sequence joins TRBV20-1 and TRBJ1-1, with D maybe TRBD1 (6 bases). V was pared by 1 base and J by 6 bases, with 12 bases between. The germline gives CDR1 DFQATT, CDR2 SNEGSKA (reference sequence). There are 13 residues in the CDR3. Here the CDR3 reads CSARVAGVPEAFF. CDR3 bases: TGCAGTGCTAGAGTTGCAGGGGTTCCTGAAGCTTTCTTT.

A few counts support this clonotype. This chain uses TRBV5-1 with TRBJ2-4; D ambiguous. Germline CDR1 is SGHRS and CDR2 is YFSETQ. Trimming pared 0 bases from V and 4 bases from J, leaving 5 bases between. CDR3 length: 13 residues. CDR3 sequence reads: CASSLEQKNIQYF. The CDR3 region has the DNA TGCGCCAGCAGCTTGGAACAGAAAAACATTCAGTACTTC.

This clonotype was observed a handful of times. J is TRBJ2-1 and V is TRBV29-1; 7 bases align to TRBD2. The CDR3 loop spans 17 amino acids. With 1 base clipped from V and 10 bases from J, the junction kept 19 bases outside the gene matches. The germline CDR1 and CDR2 sequences are SQVTM and ANQGSEA. The CDR3 nucleotides are TGCAGCGTTGAAGGGACGGAGGGAGCGGGGCCACTTGGGGAGCAGTTCTTC. Translated: CSVEGTEGAGPLGEQFF.